Below, 18 T cell receptor beta chains from the same sample are listed, as sequenced in a study of response to subunit inactivated influenza vaccine. Using its own MiXCR run on the RT-PCR reads, TCRdb lists one record per CDR3 protein. The data contain under 550,000 distinct CDR3 sequences, around 8% of them singletons. Sequences were derived from PBMCs from blood, sampled approximately 25 months after vaccination. These receptors were taken from a man between 45 and 75 years old who received an inactivated influenza vaccine.

The chain links TRBV20-1 to TRBJ2-5; 7 bases agree with TRBD1. V lost 0 bases and J lost 5; bases outside the gene matches: 15. The CDR3 extends over 17 amino acids. Germline V lookup: CDR1 DFQATT, CDR2 SNEGSKA (reference sequence). CDR3 in DNA: TGCAGTGCTAGAGATAGGGCAGGTGGCAGGGGGTTTGAGACCCAGTACTTC. This codes for CSARDRAGGRGFETQYF.

In its sample, this clonotype was seen a few times. The genes are TRBV9 and TRBJ2-5, with 11 bases fitting TRBD2. Trimming at V came to 4 bases and at J to 5 bases, leaving 7 bases not matched to a gene. The CDR3 runs 15 residues. CDR1 and CDR2 (germline): SGDLS, YYNGEE. The CDR3 is CASSHRGTSGETQYF. The CDR3 region has the DNA TGTGCCAGCAGCCATCGAGGGACTAGCGGTGAGACCCAGTACTTC.

The V and J genes are TRBV28 and TRBJ2-7; 7 nucleotides align to TRBD1. The V gene end was trimmed by 7 bases and the J gene end by 3 bases; junction bases not matched to a gene: 6. From germline, CDR1 is MDHEN and CDR2 SYDVKM. This CDR3 region has 13 residues. CDR3: CASNTRDSYEQYF. In nucleotides, the CDR3 is TGTGCCAGCAATACCCGGGACAGCTACGAGCAGTACTTC.

V is TRBV23-1 and J is TRBJ2-7; D gene uncertain. TRBV23-1 counts as an open reading frame of uncertain function. This CDR3 has 12 amino acids. Trimming left V 8 bases short and J 4 bases short, with 12 bases between. The CDR3 loop is CASPTDGYEQYF. CDR3 DNA sequence: TGCGCCAGCCCCACGGACGGATACGAGCAGTACTTC.

This clonotype was observed at least ten times. This chain links TRBV4-3 with TRBJ2-2; no clear D gene. The germline CDR1 and CDR2 sequences are LGHNA and YSLEER. The CDR3 is made up of 16 amino acids. With 0 bases removed from V and 0 bases from J, the gap between germline ends came to 8 bases. The chain's CDR3 is CASSQDMVANTGELFF. The CDR3 DNA follows: TGCGCCAGCAGCCAAGATATGGTAGCGAACACCGGGGAGCTGTTTTTT.

This clonotype was found many times. The chain uses TRBV7-8 and TRBJ2-7, with D hard to call. The CDR3 consists of 15 residues. Per germline, CDR1 SGHVS and CDR2 FQNEAQ. The V gene lost 0 bases and the J gene lost 7 bases, with 16 bases spanning the gap. This CDR3 reads CASSLAVFDPVEQYF. CDR3 bases: TGTGCCAGCAGCTTAGCAGTATTTGACCCCGTAGAGCAGTACTTC.

This clonotype was seen only a few times. The chain is built from TRBV9 and TRBJ2-2; 8 positions match TRBD1. V was pared by 3 bases and J by 4 bases, with 8 bases of the junction left unmatched. The germline V gene encodes CDR1 SGDLS and CDR2 YYNGEE. The CDR3 extends over 16 amino acids. CDR3 DNA sequence: TGTGCCAGCAGCGCCCTTGGACAGGGTGGCACCGGGGAGCTGTTTTTT. Residues: CASSALGQGGTGELFF.

This clonotype came up many times. The gene calls are TRBV3-1 and TRBJ1-2, with D tentatively TRBD1 (5 bases). Looked up from germline, CDR1 is LGHDT and CDR2 is YNNKEL (reference sequence). Between the trimmed V and J ends, which lost 3 bases and 5 bases, there was a span of 7 bases. This CDR3 has 12 amino acids. The CDR3 DNA is TGTGCCAGCAGCCAGGGACGGTATGGCTACACCTTC. This codes for CASSQGRYGYTF.

This clonotype was seen many times. V and J are TRBV12-3 or TRBV12-4 and TRBJ1-1; weak D call: TRBD1 (5 bases). The CDR3 has 14 residues. The germline V and J ends were trimmed by 5 bases and 1 base, with 11 bases remaining between them. For the CDR3, the DNA is TGTGCCAGCAGTCTAGACAGCAGGAACACTGAAGCTTTCTTT. It is translated as CASSLDSRNTEAFF.

This clonotype turned up a few times. The gene calls are TRBV5-1 and TRBJ1-6; D uncertain. The V end lost 3 bases, the J end lost 7 bases, and 11 bases lay between the germline ends. CDR3 length: 14 amino acids. Germline CDR1 reads SGHRS; CDR2 reads YFSETQ. CDR3 loop: CASSWTASNSPLHF. CDR3 in DNA: TGCGCCAGCAGCTGGACCGCCAGCAATTCACCCCTCCACTTT.

This clonotype was seen only a few times. The rearrangement uses TRBV7-2 and TRBJ2-5; the D gene is possibly TRBD1 (6 bases). The CDR3 is 17 amino acids. CDR1 SGHTA and CDR2 FQGNSA come from the germline V gene. Trimming stripped 1 base from V and 9 bases from J, with 24 bases between. CDR3 coding DNA: TGTGCCAGCAGCTTAGGGTACAGGGATAGATCGGCAATGGCCCAGTACTTC. This encodes CASSLGYRDRSAMAQYF.

The V and J genes are TRBV20-1 and TRBJ2-2; weak D call: TRBD2 (5 bases). V lost 6 bases to trimming and J lost 4 bases, with 18 bases between them. The germline gives CDR1 DFQATT, CDR2 SNEGSKA (reference sequence). The CDR3 covers 15 residues. CDR3: CSAGRRGSRTGELFF. CDR3 nucleotides: TGCAGTGCCGGGCGAAGAGGGAGTCGCACCGGGGAGCTGTTTTTT.

The genes are TRBV5-1 and TRBJ2-3, with a possible D match to TRBD2 (6 bases). This CDR3 contains 13 residues. The V gene's germline CDR1 is SGHRS and CDR2 YFSETQ. With 3 bases removed from V and 5 bases from J, the gap between germline ends came to 10 bases. The DNA for the CDR3 is TGCGCCAGCAGCTACGGGGGTGGAGATACGCAGTATTTT. Translating gives CASSYGGGDTQYF.

V and J are TRBV12-3 or TRBV12-4 and TRBJ2-7; TRBD1 is a possible D gene (5 bases). Trimming shortened V by 4 bases and J by 5 bases, and 18 bases separated the two germline ends. The CDR3 is made up of 15 amino acids. Here the CDR3 DNA reads TGTGCCAGCAGTTCACCGTACAGTGGGGCTAACGAGCAGTACTTC. It yields the protein CASSSPYSGANEQYF.

The table lists this clonotype with a few counts. The chain employs TRBV27 and TRBJ1-2, with D possibly matching TRBD1 (6 bases). The V end was cut by 2 bases, the J end by 0 bases, with 13 bases between. Germline V CDR1 and CDR2: MNHEY, SMNVEV (reference sequence). This CDR3 spans 16 amino acids. As DNA, the CDR3 is TGTGCCAGCAGTTTAACAGGGACCGTCCCTAACTATGGCTACACCTTC. Its translation: CASSLTGTVPNYGYTF.

This clonotype has ten or more counts. This chain uses TRBV5-1 with TRBJ2-2; 10 bases line up with TRBD1. CDR3 length equals 15 residues. Germline V lookup: CDR1 SGHRS, CDR2 YFSETQ. The trim removed 4 bases at V and 5 bases at J, leaving 5 bases unmatched. The CDR3 loop reads CASSPWDRGTGELFF. Here the CDR3 DNA reads TGCGCCAGCAGCCCCTGGGACAGGGGAACCGGGGAGCTGTTTTTT.

The rearrangement uses TRBV12-3 or TRBV12-4 and TRBJ1-1, with a possible D match to TRBD1 (5 bases). Trimming took 7 bases from V and 1 from J, leaving 13 bases between them. The CDR3 is 14 residues long. DNA of the CDR3: TGTGCCAGCATCCTCAGGGATAGGAACACTGAAGCTTTCTTT. It encodes CASILRDRNTEAFF.

This clonotype was recorded many times. The chain links TRBV5-1 to TRBJ2-7; possibly TRBD1 for D (6 bases). Germline assignment: CDR1 SGHRS and CDR2 YFSETQ. The CDR3 spans 14 residues. V was pared by 4 bases and J by 5 bases, with 16 bases between. In DNA, the CDR3 is TGCGCCAGCAGCCCGGGACACCTAAAGGACGAGCAGTACTTC. Protein: CASSPGHLKDEQYF.